This is a list of T cell receptor beta chains from one sample in a study of long-term antiretroviral therapy in people with HIV. Clones were sequenced by immunoSEQ multiplex PCR, and TCRdb holds only the in-frame ones, with some missing. The sample has over 25,000 clones; approximately 96% are singletons. Specimen: unsorted PBMCs, collected 6.6 years after starting antiretroviral therapy. The receptor source for this set is a man aged 30 to 39 with HIV. CDR3s include the opening cysteine and the closing phenylalanine or tryptophan. D genes are given only for firm matches. Part of the rows lack a size; the others show once, few, many or a class for expanded clones.

cdr3_aa,cdr3_nt,d_call,clone_size,j_call,v_call
CASSLDQPGEKDTGELFF,TGTGCCAGCAGCTTAGACCAGCCCGGCGAAAAAGACACCGGGGAGCTGTTTTTT,-,-,TRBJ2-2,TRBV7-2
CASSLLTATMNTEAFF,TGTGCCAGCAGTTTATTGACAGCCACGATGAACACTGAAGCTTTCTTT,-,-,TRBJ1-1,TRBV27
CASSQLGGSTTDTQYF,TGTGCCAGCAGCCAACTAGGAGGGAGTACCACAGATACGCAGTATTTT,-,-,TRBJ2-3,TRBV14
CASSSRGDGRGTGELFF,TGTGCCAGTAGTAGTCGGGGGGATGGACGGGGGACCGGGGAGCTGTTTTTT,TRBD2,-,TRBJ2-2,TRBV19
CASSLVVGDGYTF,TGTGCCAGCAGCTTAGTCGTAGGCGATGGCTACACCTTC,-,once,TRBJ1-2,TRBV7-6
CASSYTGGGFEQYF,TGCGCCAGCAGTTACACAGGGGGGGGTTTCGAGCAGTACTTC,-,-,TRBJ2-7,TRBV5-1
CASSDRAGANVLTF,TGTGCCAGCAGCGACAGGGCTGGGGCCAACGTCCTGACTTTC,TRBD1,-,TRBJ2-6,TRBV6-1
CSAGQEQQYF,TGCAGTGCTGGCCAAGAACAGCAGTACTTC,-,-,TRBJ2-7,TRBV20-1
CASSHPASGANVLTF,TGTGCCAGCAGTCACCCAGCCTCTGGGGCCAACGTCCTGACTTTC,-,once,TRBJ2-6,TRBV6-5
CASSLTGGNYGYTF,TGTGCCAGCAGCTTAACAGGGGGGAACTATGGCTACACCTTC,TRBD1,-,TRBJ1-2,TRBV13
CASSPRGGASYNEQFF,TGTGCTAGCAGCCCCCGCGGGGGGGCCTCCTACAATGAGCAGTTCTTC,TRBD2,-,TRBJ2-1,TRBV7-7
CASSQGGAQVYEQYF,TGCGCCAGCAGCCAAGGTGGGGCACAGGTCTACGAGCAGTACTTC,-,-,TRBJ2-7,TRBV4-3
CASSSPPRTDGYTF,TGTGCCAGCAGCTCTCCCCCAAGGACGGATGGCTACACCTTC,-,-,TRBJ1-2,TRBV7-9
CASSELTRSSGNTIYF,TGTGCCAGCAGTGAGCTAACCAGGAGCTCTGGAAACACCATATATTTT,-,-,TRBJ1-3,TRBV6-1
CASSLGAGSAFF,TGTGCCAGCAGCTTAGGGGCAGGTTCGGCTTTCTTT,-,-,TRBJ1-1,TRBV7-8
CASSPRQGGREKLFF,TGCGCCAGCAGCCCCCGACAGGGGGGTAGGGAAAAACTGTTTTTT,TRBD1,-,TRBJ1-4,TRBV4-3
CASSGETGEGTDTQYF,TGTGCCAGCAGCGGCGAGACAGGGGAAGGTACAGATACGCAGTATTTT,TRBD1,-,TRBJ2-3,TRBV7-2
CASRGSAQDGNYGYTF,TGTGCCAGCAGAGGATCGGCACAGGACGGTAACTATGGCTACACCTTC,-,-,TRBJ1-2,TRBV25-1
CASSRDRDYGYTF,TGTGCCAGCAGTAGGGACAGGGACTATGGCTACACCTTC,TRBD1,-,TRBJ1-2,TRBV7-8
CASTYRDRVYEQFF,TGTGCCAGCACATACCGGGACAGGGTATATGAGCAGTTCTTC,TRBD1,-,TRBJ2-1,TRBV7-9
CASEPAAGGAYGYTF,TGTGCCAGCGAACCCGCGGCAGGGGGCGCCTATGGCTACACCTTC,TRBD1,-,TRBJ1-2,TRBV13
CASSRDRNPGNTIYF,TGTGCCAGCAGCAGAGACAGGAACCCTGGAAACACCATATATTTT,-,-,TRBJ1-3,TRBV7-9
CASSDWLGTSVVDEQFF,TGTGCCAGCAGTGACTGGTTGGGGACTAGCGTGGTCGATGAGCAGTTCTTC,TRBD2,-,TRBJ2-1,TRBV25-1
CACHRGTRGNEQFF,TGTGCCTGTCACCGAGGGACTAGGGGCAATGAGCAGTTCTTC,TRBD2,-,TRBJ2-1,TRBV30
CASSYSRSSYGYTF,TGTGCCAGCAGTTACTCCCGCAGCTCTTATGGCTACACCTTC,-,once,TRBJ1-2,TRBV6-6
CASSGQTPLYEQYF,TGTGCCAGCAGTGGACAGACCCCCCTGTACGAGCAGTACTTC,-,once,TRBJ2-7,TRBV2
CASRPDRDSGNTIYF,TGTGCCAGCAGACCCGACAGGGACTCTGGAAACACCATATATTTT,TRBD1,once,TRBJ1-3,TRBV6-5
CASSHDSSGNAIYF,TGCGCCAGCAGCCATGACTCCTCTGGAAACGCCATATATTTT,-,once,TRBJ1-3,TRBV4-3
CASSRLEAFTGELFF,TGTGCCAGCAGCCGATTGGAGGCCTTCACCGGGGAGCTGTTTTTT,-,-,TRBJ2-2,TRBV7-9
CASSLAARPNTGELFF,TGTGCCAGCAGCTTGGCTGCCAGACCCAACACCGGGGAGCTGTTTTTT,-,-,TRBJ2-2,TRBV5-4
CASSLQDSNQPQHF,TGTGCCAGCAGCTTGCAGGATAGCAATCAGCCCCAGCATTTT,-,-,TRBJ1-5,TRBV5-5
CASSSQADRVGSYEQYF,TGTGCCAGCAGCTCCCAAGCGGACAGGGTCGGCTCCTACGAGCAGTACTTC,TRBD1,-,TRBJ2-7,TRBV9
CASSSEGWGDIQYF,TGTGCCAGCAGCTCCGAGGGTTGGGGGGACATTCAGTACTTC,-,-,TRBJ2-4,TRBV5-5
CASSERGLTEAFF,TGTGCCAGCAGTGAGAGGGGGCTTACTGAAGCTTTCTTT,TRBD1,-,TRBJ1-1,TRBV2
CASSLTFKEFEGWVNEQFF,TGTGCCAGCAGCTTAACGTTCAAGGAATTTGAGGGTTGGGTCAATGAGCAGTTCTTC,-,-,TRBJ2-1,TRBV7-8
CASSLGGNGGGQYF,TGTGCCAGCAGCTTAGGGGGGAACGGCGGTGGGCAGTACTTC,-,-,TRBJ2-7,TRBV13
CATSRSSQGGLNTEAFF,TGTGCCACCAGCAGAAGCTCACAGGGGGGACTAAACACTGAAGCTTTCTTT,TRBD1,-,TRBJ1-1,TRBV15
CASSLGLWTGGDEKLFF,TGTGCCAGCAGCTTAGGGTTGTGGACAGGGGGCGATGAAAAACTGTTTTTT,TRBD1,-,TRBJ1-4,TRBV7-9
CASSKGDSYEQYF,TGTGCCAGCAGCAAGGGGGATTCCTACGAGCAGTACTTC,-,-,TRBJ2-7,TRBV5-4
CASSPRRFSWEQYF,TGTGCCAGCAGCCCAAGGCGGTTCTCCTGGGAGCAGTACTTC,-,-,TRBJ2-7,TRBV6-5
CASSPRTSGQTGELFF,TGCGCCAGCAGCCCAAGGACTAGCGGGCAAACGGGGGAGCTGTTTTTT,TRBD2,-,TRBJ2-2,TRBV4-3
CASSYPGGEDEQFF,TGTGCCAGCAGTTACCCCGGCGGGGAAGATGAGCAGTTCTTC,-,once,TRBJ2-1,TRBV6-5
CASRSSSYEQYF,TGTGCCAGCAGGAGTAGCTCCTACGAGCAGTACTTC,-,once,TRBJ2-7,TRBV6-1
CAISADRLNTEAFF,TGTGCCATCAGCGCGGACAGACTGAACACTGAAGCTTTCTTT,-,-,TRBJ1-1,TRBV10-3
CASSLEAGFYEQYF,TGTGCCAGTTCCTTGGAGGCAGGGTTCTACGAGCAGTACTTC,-,-,TRBJ2-7,TRBV19
CASSLGPSGNTIYF,TGTGCCAGCAGCTTAGGGCCTTCTGGAAACACCATATATTTT,-,once,TRBJ1-3,TRBV5-6
CASSFLTYLVDEQFF,TGTGCCAGCAGCTTTCTAACATACCTGGTCGATGAGCAGTTCTTC,-,-,TRBJ2-1,TRBV7-9
CASSQARGGTYQNYGYTF,TGTGCCAGCAGCCAAGCCCGGGGGGGGACTTACCAAAACTATGGCTACACCTTC,-,-,TRBJ1-2,TRBV4-2
CASSQGGKGYEQYF,TGTGCCAGCAGCCAAGGCGGCAAGGGCTACGAGCAGTACTTC,-,-,TRBJ2-7,TRBV4-2
CASSIFGNPGSQPQHF,TGTGCCAGTAGTATTTTCGGGAATCCCGGATCTCAGCCCCAGCATTTT,-,-,TRBJ1-5,TRBV19
CASGLAGGSSYNEQFF,TGCGCCAGCGGACTAGCGGGGGGCAGCTCCTACAATGAGCAGTTCTTC,TRBD2,-,TRBJ2-1,TRBV5-1
CASNRANYGYTF,TGTGCCAGTAACAGGGCCAACTATGGCTACACCTTC,-,-,TRBJ1-2,TRBV19
CASSGSPRGRNEQYF,TGTGCCAGCAGCGGATCCCCCAGGGGGCGGAACGAGCAGTACTTC,TRBD1,-,TRBJ2-7,TRBV5-8
CASSARGRINQPQHF,TGTGCCAGCAGCGCGAGGGGACGTATCAATCAGCCCCAGCATTTT,-,-,TRBJ1-5,TRBV7-9
CASSELRGTANEKLFF,TGTGCCAGCAGTGAATTACGGGGGACAGCGAATGAAAAACTGTTTTTT,TRBD1,-,TRBJ1-4,TRBV25-1
CASSPPLAGVDNEQFF,TGCGCCAGCAGCCCCCCACTAGCGGGAGTCGACAATGAGCAGTTCTTC,TRBD2,-,TRBJ2-1,TRBV5-1